This TCR beta chain was identified in a study of blood T cell repertoires in COVID-19. On the study more broadly: Material from acute and convalescent COVID-19 was sourced from the United States, Italy and Spain. The analysed material was cDNA or gDNA that came from T cells, B-cell-depleted T cells, or PBMCs.

From germline, CDR1 is GTSNPN and CDR2 SVGIG (reference sequence). The CDR3 is 13 residues long. V was cut by 4 bases and J by 2 bases, with 10 bases left in between. Original processing methods: Reference gene primer amplification yielded estimated nucleated cell counts. TCRdb keeps only in-frame clones here, not all; method: immunoSEQ multiplex PCR. That table is the source of V, J and clone size, and D and trimming were worked out from the DNA. The sample carries about 120,000 clones, 65% to 90% recorded once. The table lists this clone with a count of one. This chain links TRBV30 with TRBJ2-3; D gene unclear. The TCR was taken from a woman aged 55-70 years with acute or convalescent COVID-19. Sequenced: peripheral blood. This CDR3 reads CAWTPENTDTQYF. In DNA, the CDR3 is TGTGCCTGGACCCCGGAGAACACAGATACGCAGTATTTT. Drawing the rest from reference TRBV30 and TRBJ2-3, the complete variable domain is SQTIHQWPATLVQPVGSPLSLECTVEGTSNPNLYWYRQAAGRGLQLLFYSVGIGQISSEVPQNLSASRPQDRQFILSSKKLLLSDSGFYLCAWTPENTDTQYFGPGTRLTVL.